This T cell receptor (beta chain) was sequenced for a study of blood T cell repertoires in COVID-19 (TCRdb year 2020). With regard to the full study: The collaborator samples originated in the United States, Italy and Spain and spanned the acute and convalescent phases of COVID-19. The dataset comprised deeply sampled blood TCRbeta repertoires from subjects exposed to, actively infected with, or recovered from COVID-19. The material from the prospective study consisted of cDNA or gDNA derived from T cells, B-cell-depleted T cells, or PBMCs. The samples were drawn from two sources: the first 160 participants of the ongoing ImmuneRACE study, and over 1,000 subjects contributed by 6 global collaborators. Where available, HLA class I and class II types were obtained from metadata supplied by the sample provider rather than from assay-based typing. A freely available public database, intended as a resource for researchers studying the immune response to SARS-CoV-2, is where the repertoires were released. Nearly every sample came with metadata listing a de-identified subject ID, COVID-19 status, age in years and sex.

TCRbeta CDR3 regions were amplified from genomic DNA by means of the immunoSEQ Assay, a bias-controlled multiplex PCR. Per the source publication's procedure: Within the assay, amplification of reference gene primers was used to estimate how many nucleated cells each sample contained. Sequence reads were collapsed and filtered to measure the absolute abundance of every unique TCRbeta CDR3 rearrangement. For each sample, productive Simpson clonality was calculated by taking the square root of Simpson's diversity index across productive rearrangements. The immuneACCESS repertoire file appears here via TCRdb, limited to in-frame rearrangements. These files lack a portion of the clones; in checked studies, under half of the deficit traces to unresolved V genes, and the cause of the others is not known. That table furnishes V, J and clone size, whereas the DNA furnished D and trimming. The sample records 100,000 or so clones, 65% to 90% of which are singletons. Roughly 3% of the sample comes from the top ten.

CDR1 and CDR2 are read off the germline V gene (reference sequence) as LNHDA and SQIVND. Trimming takes 6 bases from V and 0 bases from J, and the germline ends sit 8 bases apart. The cysteine opens and the phenylalanine closes a CDR3 of 13 amino acids. Only the CDR3 part of the read is kept: 39 bases, read in frame from the first base. Regarding this clone: Its specific antigen is unknown. No per-base quality is available; no much larger clone lies one base away.

Overall results and qualifications from the work: The quantity of clinical and demographic metadata differed by source and by participant and was supplied without curation.

In the prospective study, participants were about 18 to 95 years old, resided in under 30 geographic areas of the United States, and were enrolled through a virtual design. In the prospective study, cohorts were assigned on the basis of participant-reported clinical history obtained from a screening survey and a study questionnaire. Recovered participants in ImmuneRACE Cohort 3 were defined as having two consecutive negative NP/OP PCR tests, clearance from a healthcare professional, or resolution of symptoms. In the prospective study, mobile phlebotomists collected whole blood, serum and a nasopharyngeal or oropharyngeal swab from each participant. Participants in the prospective study had the option to provide additional blood draws and questionnaires over an approximately two-month period. Before DNA extraction, prospective study blood samples were shipped either frozen or at room temperature.

The chain joins TRBV19 to TRBJ1-2, with an unclear D gene assignment. This TCR derives from a woman in her fifties or sixties who had recovered from COVID-19. Sequences were obtained from PBMCs or T cells enriched from blood (not recorded which). The CDR3 has the sequence CASRAGANYGYTF. Here is the DNA: TGTGCCAGTAGGGCCGGGGCTAACTATGGCTACACCTTC.